The clone carrying this TCR beta chain was counted between two and nine times. In TCRdb, the RACE reads were re-called with MiXCR into one record per CDR3 protein. The table shows roughly 90,000 distinct CDR3 sequences, with under 13% occurring only once. Time point in this sample: patch test 3, about 24 weeks after DPC sensitization. Treatment meaning: therapeutic diphenylcyclopropenone sensitization with weekly scalp DPC. The data were taken from a study of human T cells and chemical hapten exposure. The specimen was whole blood, collected in connection with sensitization to the hapten diphenylcyclopropenone (DPC). This clonotype was sampled from a woman between 25 and 40 years old with alopecia areata. Some clones in this sample may be carry-over from other donors' samples.

The CDR3 is CASSQEVGTEAFF. The CDR3 DNA is TGTGCCAGCAGCCAAGAAGTGGGAACTGAAGCTTTCTTT. This chain joins TRBV3-1 and TRBJ1-1; D ambiguous. V was trimmed by 0 bases and J by 5 bases, leaving 7 bases between them. Germline V gene data show CDR1 as LGHDT and CDR2 as YNNKEL (reference sequence). This CDR3 is built from 13 residues.